This entry is about one T cell receptor beta chain. Antigen specificity is unknown. This record comes from a study of shared clonotypes between healthy human individuals. Cells designated naive CD8 were CD45RO-negative and were positively selected for CCR7, with terminally differentiated effector memory CD45RA+ cells excluded. Broader study findings: Among the subsets, naive ones generally showed larger estimated richness than memory ones. Large depth notwithstanding, sorted-subset sequencing proved incomplete by rarefaction.

V lost 6 bases to trimming and J lost 1 base, with 15 bases between them. Germline assignment: CDR1 MDHEN and CDR2 SYDVKM. The CDR3 sequence is 15 residues long. Over several immunoSEQ plates, each subset's genomic DNA was distributed in even portions. Repertoires were generated with immunoSEQ multiplex PCR, while TCRdb's copy carries only in-frame clones and drops some. The sample carries fewer than 1 million clones, about 96% recorded once. The chain employs TRBV28 and TRBJ1-1; D is undetermined. The specimen sequenced was naive CD8+ T cells sorted from blood. The receptor was derived from a man aged 30 to 45 in good health. CDR3 bases: TGTGCCAGCAGACATCGGCGGGAGGGGAACACTGAAGCTTTCTTT. It specifies CASRHRREGNTEAFF.